Listed here are 23 T cell receptor beta chains from one sample, sequenced in a study of blood T cell repertoires in COVID-19. Sequenced by immunoSEQ multiplex PCR; TCRdb stores in-frame clones only, minus some. The sample has about 350,000 clones, almost 90% seen once; the top ten hold 6% to 8.5%. Source material: peripheral blood. Receptors were obtained from a woman between 65 and 79 years old with COVID-19, enrolled during active disease.

This rearrangement joins TRBV24-1 to TRBJ2-2, with 11 bases that match TRBD2. Per germline, CDR1 KGHDR and CDR2 SFDVKD. This CDR3 contains 16 residues. Germline trimming cut 8 bases from V and 2 bases from J; bases unmatched to any gene: 6. CDR3 bases: TGTGCCACCATGTCTAGCGGGGGGAAAAACACCGGGGAGCTGTTTTTT. Residues: CATMSSGGKNTGELFF.

The rearrangement uses TRBV6-5 and TRBJ1-1, with a tentative D call TRBD1 (6 bases). Germline V gene data show CDR1 as MNHEY and CDR2 as SVGAGI. The CDR3 length is 13 residues. V was clipped by 4 bases and J by 6 bases, with 12 bases between them. The CDR3 DNA reads TGTGCCAGCAGTTTGGCCCAGGGGCCTGAAGCTTTCTTT. The encoded protein is CASSLAQGPEAFF.

This rearrangement joins TRBV19 to TRBJ1-4; TRBD1 might be the D (5 bases). In germline, CDR1 is LNHDA, CDR2 SQIVND (reference sequence). The CDR3 is 12 residues long. V was cut by 5 bases and J by 10 bases, with 11 bases left in between. CDR3 residues: CASSGGSSKLFF. The CDR3 region has the DNA TGTGCCAGTAGTGGGGGGAGCTCAAAACTGTTTTTT.

CDR3 region: CASSSHTVDTQYF. As DNA, the CDR3 is TGTGCCAGCAGCTCTCATACAGTGGATACGCAGTATTTT. The J gene is TRBJ2-3, the V gene TRBV7-2, with no clear D. Per the germline V gene, CDR1 is SGHTA and CDR2 is FQGNSA. The CDR3 totals 13 residues. V gave up 4 bases and J gave up 6 bases, with 11 bases separating them.

The chain links TRBV7-3 to TRBJ2-7, with D perhaps matching TRBD2 (6 bases). CDR1 and CDR2 from the germline V gene are SGHTA and FQGTGA. V lost 5 bases, J lost 7 bases, and 12 bases lay in between. This CDR3 spans 12 amino acids. The DNA for the CDR3 is TGTGCCAGCAGCCTACCCGGAGGGGAGCAGTACTTC. Amino acids: CASSLPGGEQYF. Complete variable domain (other parts from reference TRBV7-3 and TRBJ2-7): GAGVSQTPSNKVTEKGKYVELRCDPISGHTALYWYRQSLGQGPEFLIYFQGTGAADDSGLPNDRFFAVRPEGSVSTLKIQRTERGDSAVYLCASSLPGGEQYFGPGTRLTVT.

DNA of the CDR3: TGTGCCACCAGTGACGCCCGGGACAGGGGGCTCGGGGAGCTGTTTTTT. Protein product: CATSDARDRGLGELFF. V is TRBV24-1 and J is TRBJ2-2; 12 nucleotides agree with TRBD1. Germline CDR1 and CDR2: KGHDR and SFDVKD. The CDR3 contains 16 residues. The V segment lost 4 bases and the J segment 7 bases; nucleotides outside the gene matches: 6.

The V gene is TRBV3-1 (or the pseudogene TRBV3-2), the J gene TRBJ1-1; no firm D call. The V gene lost 2 bases and the J gene lost 2 bases, with 6 bases spanning the gap. The CDR3 runs to 13 residues. Per germline, CDR1 LGHDT and CDR2 YNNKEL (reference sequence). The chain's CDR3 is CASSQRHNTEAFF. DNA for the CDR3: TGTGCCAGCAGCCAACGACACAACACTGAAGCTTTCTTT.

The chain uses TRBV2 and TRBJ2-7; 12 nucleotides match TRBD2. The CDR3 is 15 amino acids. Germline lookup yields CDR1 SNHLY and CDR2 FYNNEI. J was trimmed by 6 bases and V by 6 bases; bases with no gene match: 9. Written as DNA, the CDR3 is TGTGCCAGCAGACTAGCGGGGGGAGCGTCTGGCGAGCAGTACTTC. The encoded protein is CASRLAGGASGEQYF.

The gene calls are TRBV24-1 and TRBJ2-2; D is possibly TRBD2 (6 bases). The CDR3 runs to 13 residues. V was pared by 7 bases and J by 4 bases, with 9 bases between. The germline V gene encodes CDR1 KGHDR and CDR2 SFDVKD. CDR3 nucleotides: TGTGCCACCAGCGCGGGAACCACCGGGGAGCTGTTTTTT. The encoded protein is CATSAGTTGELFF.

This clone occurred many times. The chain couples TRBV2 to TRBJ1-2, with TRBD1 matching over 7 bases. The CDR3 contains 14 residues. Germline CDR1 SNHLY, CDR2 FYNNEI. The V segment lost 5 bases and the J segment 5 bases; nucleotides outside the gene matches: 8. As DNA, the CDR3 is TGTGCCAGCAGTATACAGGGGACGCAGTATGGCTACACCTTC. Encoded protein: CASSIQGTQYGYTF.

This chain joins TRBV5-1 and TRBJ2-7; D possibly corresponds to TRBD1 (5 bases). Germline lookup yields CDR1 SGHRS and CDR2 YFSETQ. V was shortened by 0 bases and J by 3 bases, with 13 bases between the two germline ends. The CDR3 contains 15 residues. CDR3 sequence reads: CASSLGAGLFYEQYF. CDR3 nucleotide sequence: TGCGCCAGCAGCTTGGGGGCAGGGCTCTTCTACGAGCAGTACTTC.

The CDR3 reads CASSSLTGSYEQYF. In DNA form, the CDR3 reads TGCGCCAGCAGCTCATTGACGGGGTCCTACGAGCAGTACTTC. The rearrangement joins TRBV5-1 to TRBJ2-7, with D possibly matching TRBD2 (5 bases). CDR1 and CDR2 from the germline V gene are SGHRS and YFSETQ. This CDR3 contains 14 residues. The V and J ends lost 3 bases and 1 base respectively, with 11 bases between them. The entire variable domain, with the rest obtained from reference TRBV5-1 and TRBJ2-7, is as follows: KAGVTQTPRYLIKTRGQQVTLSCSPISGHRSVSWYQQTPGQGLQFLFEYFSETQRNKGNFPGRFSGRQFSNSRSEMNVSTLELGDSALYLCASSSLTGSYEQYFGPGTRLTVT.

This clone appeared a single time. V gene TRBV18 combines with J gene TRBJ2-7; a weak D match, TRBD1 (6 bases). Germline CDR1 reads KGHSH; CDR2 reads LQKENI. The CDR3 extends over 17 amino acids. V lost 6 bases to trimming and J lost 0 bases, with 21 bases between them. The CDR3 loop is CASSLSRGSLNSYEQYF. CDR3 DNA sequence: TGTGCCAGCTCCCTTTCCAGGGGCTCCCTCAACTCCTACGAGCAGTACTTC.

The V call is TRBV4-1, the J call TRBJ2-2; 8 bases align to TRBD1. V gave up 6 bases and J gave up 2 bases; unmatched junction bases: 2. Per germline, CDR1 MGHRA and CDR2 YSYEKL. This CDR3 contains 14 residues. CDR3 coding DNA: TGCGCCAGCAGTGACAGGGGTAACACCGGGGAGCTGTTTTTT. Translated: CASSDRGNTGELFF.

This chain uses TRBV15 with TRBJ1-5; D call uncertain. The V end lost 0 bases, the J end lost 3 bases, and 9 bases lay between the germline ends. This CDR3 is built from 15 residues. Germline CDR1 reads LNHNV; CDR2 reads YYDKDF (reference sequence). The chain's CDR3 is CATSRDNQYNQPQHF. The CDR3, as DNA: TGTGCCACCAGCAGAGATAATCAGTACAATCAGCCCCAGCATTTT.

The gene calls are TRBV18 and TRBJ1-1, with TRBD1 identical over 7 bases. The CDR3 covers 14 residues. V trimming: 2 bases; J trimming: 4 bases; junction bases outside the gene matches: 4. Germline CDR1 is KGHSH and CDR2 is LQKENI. The CDR3 region has the DNA TGTGCCAGCTCACCATCGTGGGACAGCACTGAAGCTTTCTTT. Translating it yields CASSPSWDSTEAFF.

The chain is built from TRBV28 and TRBJ1-6; maybe TRBD1 (6 bases). The CDR3 sequence is 15 residues long. Per the germline V gene, CDR1 is MDHEN and CDR2 is SYDVKM. Trimming took 6 bases from V and 8 from J, leaving 17 bases between them. CDR3 nucleotides: TGTGCCAGCAGCCCTACGCAGGGGATGCATTCACCCCTCCACTTT. Translated: CASSPTQGMHSPLHF.

The chain joins TRBV7-2 to TRBJ2-1; 8 bases match TRBD2. The CDR3 is 12 residues long. Trimming removed 5 bases from V and 16 bases from J; junction bases left unmatched: 10. In germline, CDR1 is SGHTA, CDR2 FQGNSA. The DNA of the CDR3 is TGTGCCAGCAGCCCCCGGACGGGAGGGGTTTTCTTC. Protein: CASSPRTGGVFF.

This chain connects TRBV27 to TRBJ2-5, with D hard to call. The V end was cut by 3 bases, the J end by 4 bases, with 9 bases between. The V gene's germline CDR1 is MNHEY and CDR2 SMNVEV (reference sequence). The CDR3 has 13 residues. The CDR3 reads CASSFSGVETQYF. DNA of the CDR3: TGTGCCAGCAGTTTTTCAGGTGTAGAGACCCAGTACTTC.

This chain connects TRBV9 to TRBJ2-1; 8 bases map to TRBD1. The CDR3 is made up of 14 amino acids. In germline, CDR1 is SGDLS, CDR2 YYNGEE. Losses at the gene ends were 0 bases for V and 7 bases for J; bases not matched to a gene: 3. The chain's CDR3 is CASSVGQGINEQFF. The CDR3 nucleotides are TGTGCCAGCAGCGTAGGACAGGGGATAAATGAGCAGTTCTTC.

V is TRBV14 and J is TRBJ1-2; perhaps TRBD1 as D (5 bases). Germline V gene lookup returns CDR1 SGHDN and CDR2 FVKESK. V was trimmed by 2 bases and J by 4 bases, leaving 14 bases between them. CDR3 length: 15 amino acids. CDR3 DNA sequence: TGTGCCAGCAGCCAATGGGCAGGGCCCCTCTATGGCTACACCTTC. This codes for CASSQWAGPLYGYTF.

The chain combines TRBV21-1 with TRBJ2-7; the table's D call TRBD2 went unverified against the DNA. TRBV21-1 is labeled a pseudogene. The CDR3 has 17 amino acids. The CDR3 here is CASSKVSETRRFYEQYF. Written as DNA, the CDR3 is TGTGCCAGCAGCAAAGTAAGCGAGACAAGGAGGTTCTACGAGCAGTACTTC.

The V and J genes are TRBV28 and TRBJ2-1; D remains unclear. V lost 7 bases and J lost 3, with 13 bases in between. Germline-derived CDR1 and CDR2 are MDHEN and SYDVKM. The CDR3 extends over 14 amino acids. The CDR3 DNA follows: TGTGCCAGCAAAGCCCAACAGTACTACAATGAGCAGTTCTTC. This gives the protein CASKAQQYYNEQFF.